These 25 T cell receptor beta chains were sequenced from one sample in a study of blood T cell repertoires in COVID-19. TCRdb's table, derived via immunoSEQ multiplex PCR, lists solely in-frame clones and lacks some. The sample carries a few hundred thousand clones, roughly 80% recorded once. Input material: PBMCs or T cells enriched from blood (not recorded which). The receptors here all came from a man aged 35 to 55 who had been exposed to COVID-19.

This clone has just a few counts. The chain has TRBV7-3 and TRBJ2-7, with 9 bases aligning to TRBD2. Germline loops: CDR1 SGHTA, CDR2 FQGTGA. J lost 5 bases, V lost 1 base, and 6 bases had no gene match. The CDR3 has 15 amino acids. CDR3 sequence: CASSLNGREGDEQYF. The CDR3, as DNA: TGTGCCAGCAGCTTAAATGGGCGGGAGGGCGACGAGCAGTACTTC.

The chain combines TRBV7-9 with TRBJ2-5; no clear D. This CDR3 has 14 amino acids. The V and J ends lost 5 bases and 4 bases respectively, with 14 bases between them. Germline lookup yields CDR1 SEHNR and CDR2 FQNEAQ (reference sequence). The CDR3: CASSIETVVETQYF. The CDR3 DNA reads TGTGCCAGCAGCATCGAAACGGTAGTAGAGACCCAGTACTTC. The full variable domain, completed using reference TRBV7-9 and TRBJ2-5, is DTGVSQNPRHKITKRGQNVTFRCDPISEHNRLYWYRQTLGQGPEFLTYFQNEAQLEKSRLLSDRFSAERPKGSFSTLEIQRTEQGDSAMYLCASSIETVVETQYFGPGTRLLVL.

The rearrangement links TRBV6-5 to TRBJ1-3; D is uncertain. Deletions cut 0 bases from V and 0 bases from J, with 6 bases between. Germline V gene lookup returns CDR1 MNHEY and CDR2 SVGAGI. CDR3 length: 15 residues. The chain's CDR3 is CASSYSDISGNTIYF. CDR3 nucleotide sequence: TGTGCCAGCAGTTACTCCGACATCTCTGGAAACACCATATATTTT.

CDR3 amino acids: CASSLFGRVNTEAFF. The CDR3 coding sequence is TGCGCCAGCAGCCTCTTTGGCAGGGTAAACACTGAAGCTTTCTTT. This chain joins TRBV4-1 and TRBJ1-1; D possibly corresponds to TRBD1 (5 bases). CDR1 is MGHRA, CDR2 YSYEKL, per germline. The CDR3 contains 15 residues. With 4 bases removed from V and 2 bases from J, the gap between germline ends came to 14 bases.

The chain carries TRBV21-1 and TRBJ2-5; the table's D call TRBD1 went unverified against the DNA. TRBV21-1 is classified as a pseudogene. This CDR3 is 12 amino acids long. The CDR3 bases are TGTGCCGGACGACAGGGGGCCGAGACCCAGTACTTC. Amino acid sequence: CAGRQGAETQYF.

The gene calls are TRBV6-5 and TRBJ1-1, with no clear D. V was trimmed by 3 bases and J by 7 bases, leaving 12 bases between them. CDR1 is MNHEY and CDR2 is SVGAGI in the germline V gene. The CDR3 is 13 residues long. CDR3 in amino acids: CASSYQTELEAFF. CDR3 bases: TGTGCCAGCAGTTATCAGACGGAGCTTGAAGCTTTCTTT.

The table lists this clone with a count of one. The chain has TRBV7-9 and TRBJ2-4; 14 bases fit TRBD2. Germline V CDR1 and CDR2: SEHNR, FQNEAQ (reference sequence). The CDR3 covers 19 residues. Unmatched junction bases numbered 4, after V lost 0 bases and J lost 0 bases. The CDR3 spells CASSLAGTSGRLAKNIQYF. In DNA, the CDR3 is TGTGCCAGCAGCTTAGCCGGGACTAGCGGGAGACTAGCCAAAAACATTCAGTACTTC. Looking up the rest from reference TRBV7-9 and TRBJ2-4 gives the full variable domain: DTGVSQNPRHKITKRGQNVTFRCDPISEHNRLYWYRQTLGQGPEFLTYFQNEAQLEKSRLLSDRFSAERPKGSFSTLEIQRTEQGDSAMYLCASSLAGTSGRLAKNIQYFGAGTRLSVL.

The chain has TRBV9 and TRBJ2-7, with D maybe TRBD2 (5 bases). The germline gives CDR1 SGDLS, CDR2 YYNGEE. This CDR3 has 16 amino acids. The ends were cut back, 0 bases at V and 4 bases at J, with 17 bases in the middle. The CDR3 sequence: CASSVGLQPSGYEQYF. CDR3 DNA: TGTGCCAGCAGCGTAGGTCTACAACCCTCGGGATACGAGCAGTACTTC.

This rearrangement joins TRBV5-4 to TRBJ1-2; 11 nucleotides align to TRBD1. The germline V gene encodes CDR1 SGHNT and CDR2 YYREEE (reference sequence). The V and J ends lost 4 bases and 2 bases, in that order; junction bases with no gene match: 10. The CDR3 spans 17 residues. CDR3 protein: CASSLGQGAEGNYGYTF. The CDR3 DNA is TGTGCCAGCAGCCTCGGACAGGGGGCAGAAGGGAACTATGGCTACACCTTC.

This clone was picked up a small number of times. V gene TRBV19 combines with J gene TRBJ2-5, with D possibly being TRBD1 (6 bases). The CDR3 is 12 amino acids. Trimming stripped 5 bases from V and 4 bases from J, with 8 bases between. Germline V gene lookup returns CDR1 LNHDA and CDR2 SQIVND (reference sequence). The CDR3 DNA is TGTGCCAGTAGTGCCAGGGGAGAGACCCAGTACTTC. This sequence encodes CASSARGETQYF.

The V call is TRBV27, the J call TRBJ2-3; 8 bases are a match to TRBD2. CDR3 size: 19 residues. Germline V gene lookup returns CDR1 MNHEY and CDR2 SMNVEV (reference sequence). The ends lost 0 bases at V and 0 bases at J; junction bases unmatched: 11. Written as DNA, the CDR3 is TGTGCCAGCAGTTTATCGGGTAGCGGGATGGTGTTGAGCACAGATACGCAGTATTTT. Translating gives CASSLSGSGMVLSTDTQYF.

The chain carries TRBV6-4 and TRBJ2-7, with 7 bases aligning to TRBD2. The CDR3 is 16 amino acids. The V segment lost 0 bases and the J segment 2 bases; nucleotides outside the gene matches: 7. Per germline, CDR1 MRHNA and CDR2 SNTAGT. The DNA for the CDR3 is TGTGCCAGCAGTGACTCGAACCTAGCGGACACCTACGAGCAGTACTTC. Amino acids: CASSDSNLADTYEQYF.

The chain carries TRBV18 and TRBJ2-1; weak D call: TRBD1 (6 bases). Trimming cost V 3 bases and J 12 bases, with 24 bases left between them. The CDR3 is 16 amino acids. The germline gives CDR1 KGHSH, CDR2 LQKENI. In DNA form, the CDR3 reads TGTGCCAGCTCACCCCCTAGGGGACAACAATCTACTGGGCAGTTCTTC. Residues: CASSPPRGQQSTGQFF.

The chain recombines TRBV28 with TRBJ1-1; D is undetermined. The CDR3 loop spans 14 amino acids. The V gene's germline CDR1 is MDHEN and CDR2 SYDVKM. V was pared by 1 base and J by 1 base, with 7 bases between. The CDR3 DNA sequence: TGTGCCAGCAGTTTATTCGGAGGGAACACTGAAGCTTTCTTT. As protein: CASSLFGGNTEAFF.

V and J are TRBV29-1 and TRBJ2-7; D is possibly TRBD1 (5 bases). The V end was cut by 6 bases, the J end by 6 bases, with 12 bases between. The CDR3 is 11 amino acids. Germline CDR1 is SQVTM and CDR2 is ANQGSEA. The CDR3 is CSVTDTGEQYF. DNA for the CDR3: TGCAGCGTCACGGACACCGGCGAGCAGTACTTC.

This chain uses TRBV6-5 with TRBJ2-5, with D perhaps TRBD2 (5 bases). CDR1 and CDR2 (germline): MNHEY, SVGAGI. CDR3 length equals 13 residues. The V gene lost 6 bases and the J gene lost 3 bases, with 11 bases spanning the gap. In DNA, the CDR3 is TGTGCCAGCAGGATAATGGGAGAAGAGACCCAGTACTTC. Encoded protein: CASRIMGEETQYF.

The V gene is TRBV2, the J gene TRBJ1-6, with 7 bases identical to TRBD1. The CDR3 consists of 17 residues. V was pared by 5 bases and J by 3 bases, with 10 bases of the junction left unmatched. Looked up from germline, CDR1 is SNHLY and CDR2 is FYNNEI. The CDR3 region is CASSRQGRSNYNSPLHF. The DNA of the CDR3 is TGTGCCAGCAGTCGACAGGGAAGGAGCAACTATAATTCACCCCTCCACTTT.

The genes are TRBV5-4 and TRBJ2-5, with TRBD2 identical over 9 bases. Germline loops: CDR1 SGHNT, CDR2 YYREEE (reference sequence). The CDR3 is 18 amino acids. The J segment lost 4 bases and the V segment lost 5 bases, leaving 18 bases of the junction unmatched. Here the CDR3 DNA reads TGTGCCAGCAGTCTCCCGCCTAGCGGGGTAAAGTCGGGAGAGACCCAGTACTTC. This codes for CASSLPPSGVKSGETQYF.

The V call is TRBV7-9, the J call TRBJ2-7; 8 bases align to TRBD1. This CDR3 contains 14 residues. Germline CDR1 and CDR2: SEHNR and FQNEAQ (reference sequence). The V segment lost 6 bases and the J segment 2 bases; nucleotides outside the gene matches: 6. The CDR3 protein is CASSPRTGPYEQYF. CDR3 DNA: TGTGCCAGCAGTCCTAGGACAGGGCCCTACGAGCAGTACTTC.

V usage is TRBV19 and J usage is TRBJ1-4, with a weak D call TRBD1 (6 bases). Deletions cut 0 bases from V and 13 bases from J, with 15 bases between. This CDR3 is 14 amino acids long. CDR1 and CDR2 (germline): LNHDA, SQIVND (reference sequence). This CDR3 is CASSIEAGHRALFF. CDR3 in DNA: TGTGCCAGTAGTATAGAGGCAGGACACAGGGCACTGTTTTTT.

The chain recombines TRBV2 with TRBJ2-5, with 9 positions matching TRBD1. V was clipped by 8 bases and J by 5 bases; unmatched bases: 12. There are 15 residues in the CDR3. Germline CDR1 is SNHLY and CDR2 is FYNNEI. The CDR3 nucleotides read TGTGCCAGCCAACTCCCGGGACAGGGAATGGAGACCCAGTACTTC. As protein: CASQLPGQGMETQYF.

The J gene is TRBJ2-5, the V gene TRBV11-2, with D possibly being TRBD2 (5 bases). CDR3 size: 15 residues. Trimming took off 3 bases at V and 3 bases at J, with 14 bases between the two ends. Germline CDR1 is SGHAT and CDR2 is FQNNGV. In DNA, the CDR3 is TGTGCCAGCAGCTTTCCCACTAGGCGGGAAGAGACCCAGTACTTC. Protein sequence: CASSFPTRREETQYF.

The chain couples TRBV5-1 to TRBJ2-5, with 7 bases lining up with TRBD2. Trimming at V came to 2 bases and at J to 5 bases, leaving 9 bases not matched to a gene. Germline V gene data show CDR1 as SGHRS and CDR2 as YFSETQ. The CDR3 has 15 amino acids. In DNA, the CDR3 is TGCGCCAGCAGCTTCGGCGGGAGAGGCGGGGAGACCCAGTACTTC. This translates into CASSFGGRGGETQYF.

The DNA for the CDR3 is TGTGCCAGCAGCTTGGACGGAGGTGGGAGGGCTAATGAAAAACTGTTTTTT. Amino acid sequence: CASSLDGGGRANEKLFF. The chain is built from TRBV5-4 and TRBJ1-4; D not certain. This CDR3 has 17 amino acids. Trimming removed 0 bases from V and 3 bases from J, with 15 bases in between. The germline V gene encodes CDR1 SGHNT and CDR2 YYREEE (reference sequence).

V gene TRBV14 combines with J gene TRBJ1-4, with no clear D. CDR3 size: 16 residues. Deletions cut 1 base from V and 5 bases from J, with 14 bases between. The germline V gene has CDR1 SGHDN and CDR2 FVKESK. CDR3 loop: CASSQGSSRLNEKLFF. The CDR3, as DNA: TGTGCCAGCAGCCAAGGATCTTCCAGACTAAATGAAAAACTGTTTTTT.